This T cell receptor (beta chain) came from a study of blood T cell repertoires in COVID-19 (dated by TCRdb to 2019 to 2021). Background for the entire study: The collaborator samples originated in the United States, Italy and Spain and spanned the acute and convalescent phases of COVID-19. The samples were drawn from two sources: the first 160 participants of the ongoing ImmuneRACE study, and approximately 1,300 subjects contributed by 6 global collaborators. The repertoires were made available in a free public database intended to serve as a resource for research on the immune response to SARS-CoV-2. The prospective study material was composed of cDNA or gDNA derived from T cells, B-cell-depleted T cells, or PBMCs. Where available, HLA class I and class II types were obtained from metadata supplied by the sample provider rather than from assay-based typing. A de-identified subject ID, COVID-19 status, age in years and sex were almost always included in the sample metadata. Deeply sampled blood TCRbeta repertoires from subjects exposed to, actively infected with, or recovered from COVID-19 were included in the dataset.

Whole blood was collected in K2EDTA tubes by collaborating institutions according to the institutions' own protocols. For TCRbeta analysis, collaborator samples were shipped as frozen whole blood, as isolated PBMCs, or as DNA extracted from either sample type. The research as a whole found: Clinical and demographic metadata were provided uncurated, with the amount varying by source and participant.

TCRbeta CDR3 regions were amplified from genomic DNA using the immunoSEQ Assay, a bias-controlled multiplex PCR. Under the source paper's analysis protocol: Nucleated cell counts per sample were estimated from amplification of reference gene primers within the assay. To quantify the absolute abundance of each unique TCRbeta CDR3 rearrangement, sequence reads were collapsed and filtered. Productive Simpson clonality was computed per sample as the square root of Simpson's diversity index over productive rearrangements. Here the immuneACCESS table is served through TCRdb, limited to in-frame sequences with V and J called. Missing clones are a known gap in these copies; in checked studies unresolved V genes cover under half, and the rest lacks a known reason. Clonal size and the V and J genes are those of that table, whereas D and trimming came from the DNA. The sample data list roughly 250,000 clones, and 82% of these were observed just once. 4% to 5% of the sample comes from the top ten.

This clone was seen just once. What antigen it recognizes has not been identified. No base qualities exist here, and no much larger clone lies one base off it. Trimming leaves V shorter by 6 bases and J shorter by 0 bases, with the junction holding 7 bases beyond the gene matches. Based on the germline V gene, the CDR1 and CDR2 sequences are ENHRY and SYGVKD. Including cysteine and phenylalanine, the CDR3 has 15 amino acids. This entry keeps only the CDR3 DNA: 45 bases, framed from base 1. The receptor comes from a woman aged 65 to 85 with acute or convalescent COVID-19. The rearranged chain carries TRBV10-3 and TRBJ2-5, with 7 bases matching TRBD2. Sequencing was done on a sample of peripheral blood. The nucleotide sequence reads TGTGCCATCAGAACAGCGGGGAGCAACCAAGAGACCCAGTACTTC. This gives the protein CAIRTAGSNQETQYF.